One sample yielded the 13 T cell receptor beta chains listed below, sequenced in a study of breast tumors, draining lymph nodes, adjacent tissues. Samples came from axillary lymph nodes draining the breast cancer. In TCRdb, the multiplex PCR reads were re-called with MiXCR into one record per CDR3 protein. The table shows some 130,000 distinct CDR3 sequences, with about a fifth occurring only once. Sequenced: axillary lymph node tissue. The source of these receptors is a female donor with breast cancer. Some clones in this sample may be carry-over from other donors' samples.

This clonotype was seen repeatedly, ten times or more. This rearrangement joins TRBV19 to TRBJ1-2; 7 bases map to TRBD1. The CDR3 runs to 15 residues. The V gene's germline CDR1 is LNHDA and CDR2 SQIVND (reference sequence). V shed 0 bases, J shed 9 bases, and the junction held 10 bases outside the gene matches. CDR3 in DNA: TGTGCCAGTAGTATAGACAAGAACAGGGGTTGGAGCTACACCTTC. Its protein product is CASSIDKNRGWSYTF.

This clonotype was detected many times. The gene calls are TRBV27 and TRBJ2-7; 9 bases fit TRBD2. Germline loops: CDR1 MNHEY, CDR2 SMNVEV (reference sequence). The CDR3 consists of 17 residues. With V trimmed by 1 base and J by 3 bases, 10 bases remained unmatched. The CDR3 coding sequence is TGTGCCAGCAGTTTATGGGCTAGCGGGACTGGGTTCTACGAGCAGTACTTC. Its protein is CASSLWASGTGFYEQYF.

In its sample, this clonotype was seen many times. The gene calls are TRBV7-6 and TRBJ2-3; 10 bases are shared with TRBD1. The length of the CDR3 is 18 residues. V lost 2 bases to trimming and J lost 5 bases; unmatched junction nucleotides: 13. Germline V lookup: CDR1 SGHVS, CDR2 FNYEAQ. The DNA of the CDR3 is TGTGCCAGCAGCTTACGAAGGAGAGACAGGGGGCACAGAGATACGCAGTATTTT. This sequence encodes CASSLRRRDRGHRDTQYF.

The chain has TRBV5-6 and TRBJ2-5, with D possibly being TRBD2 (5 bases). The CDR3 loop spans 13 amino acids. CDR1 is SGHDT, CDR2 YYEEEE, per germline. The ends were cut back, 4 bases at V and 5 bases at J, with 12 bases in the middle. The CDR3 loop is CASSATTWETQYF. CDR3 coding DNA: TGTGCCAGCAGCGCGACTACGTGGGAGACCCAGTACTTC.

The table lists this clonotype with many counts. The chain combines TRBV6-1 with TRBJ2-7; tentatively, D is TRBD1 (6 bases). The CDR3 extends over 14 amino acids. Germline V gives CDR1 MNHNS, CDR2 SASEGT. Trimming took off 6 bases at V and 12 bases at J, with 24 bases between the two ends. Here the CDR3 reads CASSAGTLPLNPYF. CDR3 coding DNA: TGTGCCAGCAGCGCCGGGACACTCCCCCTTAACCCGTACTTC.

The sample holds many counts of this clonotype. The chain is built from TRBV20-1 and TRBJ2-5; D perhaps matches TRBD1 (5 bases). CDR1 and CDR2 from the germline V gene are DFQATT and SNEGSKA (reference sequence). The CDR3 is 12 amino acids. V was shortened by 8 bases and J by 4 bases, with 14 bases between the two germline ends. The CDR3 spells CSWTRRSETQYF. CDR3 in DNA: TGCAGTTGGACACGACGGTCAGAGACCCAGTACTTC.

As to this clonotype: This may come from a read error, since a much larger clone is one base off. CDR3 DNA sequence: TGTGCCAGTAGTATAGGACTACCCTTAGCGGGCCACTCCTACGAGCAGTACTTC. As protein: CASSIGLPLAGHSYEQYF. The chain is built from TRBV19 and TRBJ2-7, with 7 bases that match TRBD2. Germline assignment: CDR1 LNHDA and CDR2 SQIVND (reference sequence). The V and J ends lost 1 base and 0 bases, in that order; junction bases with no gene match: 12. This CDR3 comprises 18 residues. Using reference TRBV19 and TRBJ2-7 for the parts outside the CDR3, the full variable domain is DGGITQSPKYLFRKEGQNVTLSCEQNLNHDAMYWYRQDPGQGLRLIYYSQIVNDFQKGDIAEGYSVSREKKESFPLTVTSAQKNPTAFYLCASSIGLPLAGHSYEQYFGPGTRLTVT.

At least ten counts were recorded for this clonotype. The gene calls are TRBV5-8 and TRBJ1-2; no clear D gene. The CDR3 runs to 13 residues. Germline CDR1 SGHTS, CDR2 YDEGEE. With 0 bases removed from V and 7 bases from J, the gap between germline ends came to 10 bases. CDR3 nucleotide sequence: TGTGCCAGCAGCTTGGCAAGGGATGCTGGCTACACCTTC. Protein: CASSLARDAGYTF.

The table lists this clonotype with many counts. The rearrangement uses TRBV5-8 and TRBJ2-7; D might be TRBD1 (5 bases). With 0 bases removed from V and 1 base from J, the gap between germline ends came to 8 bases. CDR1 is SGHTS, CDR2 YDEGEE, per germline. This CDR3 contains 14 residues. In DNA, the CDR3 is TGTGCCAGCAGCTTGGACAGGATATCCTACGAGCAGTACTTC. Translation: CASSLDRISYEQYF.

This sequence joins TRBV12-3 or TRBV12-4 and TRBJ1-2; D remains unclear. The CDR3 has 15 amino acids. The ends were cut back, 3 bases at V and 3 bases at J, with 14 bases in the middle. For the CDR3, the DNA is TGTGCCAGCAGTTTTTTAGGTGGTAAGGACTATGGCTACACCTTC. Residues: CASSFLGGKDYGYTF.

In its sample, this clonotype was seen many times. J is TRBJ2-1 and V is TRBV5-4, with 7 positions matching TRBD2. The CDR3 loop spans 15 amino acids. Per germline, CDR1 SGHNT and CDR2 YYREEE (reference sequence). J gave up 4 bases and V 0 bases, and 4 bases lay outside the gene matches. In DNA form, the CDR3 reads TGTGCCAGCAGCTTGGCGGGAGGACGATACAATGAGCAGTTCTTC. Translation gives CASSLAGGRYNEQFF.

This clonotype was seen many times. The J gene is TRBJ1-3, the V gene TRBV20-1; D uncertain. Trimming removed 0 bases at V and 3 bases at J, with 12 bases between. Germline assignment: CDR1 DFQATT and CDR2 SNEGSKA (reference sequence). The CDR3 covers 15 residues. In DNA form, the CDR3 reads TGCAGTGCTAGAGAAGTACGGCTTGGTGGAAACACCATATATTTT. It translates to CSAREVRLGGNTIYF.

Many counts were recorded for this clonotype. V usage is TRBV24-1 and J usage is TRBJ2-2; 10 bases match TRBD1. The ends lost 5 bases at V and 6 bases at J; junction bases unmatched: 5. CDR3 length: 15 amino acids. The germline V gene has CDR1 KGHDR and CDR2 SFDVKD. The CDR3 DNA follows: TGTGCCACCAGTGGTGGGACAGGGGATTCCGGGGAGCTGTTTTTT. Its translation: CATSGGTGDSGELFF.